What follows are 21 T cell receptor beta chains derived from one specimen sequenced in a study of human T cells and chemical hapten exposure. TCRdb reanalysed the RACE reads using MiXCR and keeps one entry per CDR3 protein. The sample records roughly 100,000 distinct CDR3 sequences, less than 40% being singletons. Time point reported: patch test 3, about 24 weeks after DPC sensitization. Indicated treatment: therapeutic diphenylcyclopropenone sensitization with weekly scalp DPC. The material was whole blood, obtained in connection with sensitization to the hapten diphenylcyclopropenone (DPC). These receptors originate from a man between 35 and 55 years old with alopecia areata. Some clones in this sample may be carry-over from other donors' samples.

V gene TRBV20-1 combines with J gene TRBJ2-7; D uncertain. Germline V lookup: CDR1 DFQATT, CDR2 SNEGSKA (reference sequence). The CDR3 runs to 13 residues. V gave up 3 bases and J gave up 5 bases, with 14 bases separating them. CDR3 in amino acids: CSASLANRDEQYF. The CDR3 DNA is TGCAGTGCTAGTTTAGCTAATCGGGACGAGCAGTACTTC.

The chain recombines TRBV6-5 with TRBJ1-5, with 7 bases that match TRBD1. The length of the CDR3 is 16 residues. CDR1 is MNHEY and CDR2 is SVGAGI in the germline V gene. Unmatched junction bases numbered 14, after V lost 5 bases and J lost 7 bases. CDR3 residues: CASSKNAGQLVQPQHF. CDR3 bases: TGTGCCAGCAGTAAAAACGCGGGACAGCTGGTGCAGCCCCAGCATTTT.

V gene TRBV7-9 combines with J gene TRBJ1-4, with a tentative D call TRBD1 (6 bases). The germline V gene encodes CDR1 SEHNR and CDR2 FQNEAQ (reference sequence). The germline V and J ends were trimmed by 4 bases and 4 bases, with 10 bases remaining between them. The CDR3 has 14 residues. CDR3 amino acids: CASSSRGLNEKLFF. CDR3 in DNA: TGTGCCAGCAGCTCCAGGGGCCTTAATGAAAAACTGTTTTTT.

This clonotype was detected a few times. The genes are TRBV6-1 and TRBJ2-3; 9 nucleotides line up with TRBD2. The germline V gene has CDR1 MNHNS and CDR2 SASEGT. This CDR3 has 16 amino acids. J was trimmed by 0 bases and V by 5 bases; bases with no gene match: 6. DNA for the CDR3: TGTGCCAGCAGTCCGAAGACTAGCGGTAGCACAGATACGCAGTATTTT. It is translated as CASSPKTSGSTDTQYF.

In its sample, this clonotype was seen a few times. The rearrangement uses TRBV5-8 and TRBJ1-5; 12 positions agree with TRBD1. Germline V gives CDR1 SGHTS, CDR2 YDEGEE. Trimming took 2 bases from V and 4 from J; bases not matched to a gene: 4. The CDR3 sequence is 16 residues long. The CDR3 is CASSLWGQGANQPQHF. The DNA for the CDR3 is TGTGCCAGCAGCTTATGGGGACAGGGGGCGAATCAGCCCCAGCATTTT.

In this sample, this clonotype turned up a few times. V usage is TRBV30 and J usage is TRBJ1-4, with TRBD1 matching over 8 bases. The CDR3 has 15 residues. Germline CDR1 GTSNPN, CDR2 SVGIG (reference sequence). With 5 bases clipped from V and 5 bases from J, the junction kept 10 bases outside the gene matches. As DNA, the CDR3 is TGTGCCTGGGCCCACACCGGGACAGGCAATGAAAAACTGTTTTTT. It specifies CAWAHTGTGNEKLFF. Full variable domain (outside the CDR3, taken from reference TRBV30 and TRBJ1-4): SQTIHQWPATLVQPVGSPLSLECTVEGTSNPNLYWYRQAAGRGLQLLFYSVGIGQISSEVPQNLSASRPQDRQFILSSKKLLLSDSGFYLCAWAHTGTGNEKLFFGSGTQLSVL.

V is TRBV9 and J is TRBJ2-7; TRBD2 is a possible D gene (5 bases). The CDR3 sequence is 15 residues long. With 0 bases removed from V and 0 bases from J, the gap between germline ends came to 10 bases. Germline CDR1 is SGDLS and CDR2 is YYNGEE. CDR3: CASSVAAASSYEQYF. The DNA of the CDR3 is TGTGCCAGCAGCGTAGCAGCGGCAAGCTCCTACGAGCAGTACTTC.

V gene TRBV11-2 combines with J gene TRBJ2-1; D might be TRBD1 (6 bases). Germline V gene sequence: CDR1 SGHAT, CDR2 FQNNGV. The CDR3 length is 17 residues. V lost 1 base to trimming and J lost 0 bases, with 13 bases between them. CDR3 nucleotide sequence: TGTGCCAGCAGCTTAGGAGTCCGAGGGGGCTCCTACAATGAGCAGTTCTTC. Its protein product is CASSLGVRGGSYNEQFF.

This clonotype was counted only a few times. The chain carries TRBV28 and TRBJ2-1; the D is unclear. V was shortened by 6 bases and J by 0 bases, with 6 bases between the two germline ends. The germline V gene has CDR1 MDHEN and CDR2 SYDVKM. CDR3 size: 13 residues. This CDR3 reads CASSRSSYNEQFF. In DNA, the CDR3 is TGTGCCAGCAGCAGGAGCTCCTACAATGAGCAGTTCTTC.

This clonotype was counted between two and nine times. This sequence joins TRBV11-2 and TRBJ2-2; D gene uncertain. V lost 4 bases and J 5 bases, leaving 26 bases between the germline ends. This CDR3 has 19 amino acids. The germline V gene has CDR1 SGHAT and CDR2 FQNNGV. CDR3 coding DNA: TGTGCCAGCAGCTCTTTGTCGCGGAGAGGAGTTTTGGAAACCGGGGAGCTGTTTTTT. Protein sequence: CASSSLSRRGVLETGELFF.

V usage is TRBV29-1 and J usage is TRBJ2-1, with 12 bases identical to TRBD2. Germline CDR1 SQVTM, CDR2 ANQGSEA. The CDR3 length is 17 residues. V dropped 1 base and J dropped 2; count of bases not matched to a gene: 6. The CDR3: CSVEVRRTSGTYNEQFF. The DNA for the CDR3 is TGCAGCGTTGAAGTCCGGCGGACTAGCGGGACCTACAATGAGCAGTTCTTC.

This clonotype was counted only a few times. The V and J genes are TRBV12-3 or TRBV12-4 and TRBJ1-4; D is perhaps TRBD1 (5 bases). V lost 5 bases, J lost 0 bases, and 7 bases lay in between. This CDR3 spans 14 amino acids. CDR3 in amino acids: CASSPGSTNEKLFF. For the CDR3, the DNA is TGTGCCAGCAGTCCAGGGTCAACTAATGAAAAACTGTTTTTT.

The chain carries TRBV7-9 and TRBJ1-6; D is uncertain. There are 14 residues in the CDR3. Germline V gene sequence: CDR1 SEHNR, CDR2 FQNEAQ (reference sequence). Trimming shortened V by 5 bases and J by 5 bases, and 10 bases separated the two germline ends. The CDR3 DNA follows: TGTGCCAGCAGCCGCGGACGGAATAATTCACCCCTCCACTTT. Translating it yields CASSRGRNNSPLHF.

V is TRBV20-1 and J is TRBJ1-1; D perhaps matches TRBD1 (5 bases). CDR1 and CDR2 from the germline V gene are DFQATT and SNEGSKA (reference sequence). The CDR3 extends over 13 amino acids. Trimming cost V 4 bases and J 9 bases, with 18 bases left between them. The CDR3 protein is CSAKNPPRQQAFF. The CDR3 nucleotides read TGCAGTGCTAAAAATCCCCCCCGACAGCAAGCTTTCTTT.

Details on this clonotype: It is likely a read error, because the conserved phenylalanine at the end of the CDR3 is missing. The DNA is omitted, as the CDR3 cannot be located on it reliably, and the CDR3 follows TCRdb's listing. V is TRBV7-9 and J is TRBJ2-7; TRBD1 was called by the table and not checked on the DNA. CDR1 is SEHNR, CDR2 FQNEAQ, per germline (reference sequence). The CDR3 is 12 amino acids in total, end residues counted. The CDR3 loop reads CASSGDSRGVSY.

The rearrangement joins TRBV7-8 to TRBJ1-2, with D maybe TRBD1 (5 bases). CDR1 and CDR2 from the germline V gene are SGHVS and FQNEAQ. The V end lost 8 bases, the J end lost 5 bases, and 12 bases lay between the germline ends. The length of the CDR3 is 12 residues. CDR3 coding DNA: TGTGCCAGCGGGGAGGGGCATTATGGCTACACCTTC. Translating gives CASGEGHYGYTF.

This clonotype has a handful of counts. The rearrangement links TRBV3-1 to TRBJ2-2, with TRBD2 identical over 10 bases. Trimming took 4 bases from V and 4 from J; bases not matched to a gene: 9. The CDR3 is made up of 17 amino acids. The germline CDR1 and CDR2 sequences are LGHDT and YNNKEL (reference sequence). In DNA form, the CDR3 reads TGTGCCAGCAGCCCCACGGCTAGCGGGAGTTCCACCGGGGAGCTGTTTTTT. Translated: CASSPTASGSSTGELFF.

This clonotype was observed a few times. CDR3: CASSYGWRGSRGTGELFF. Written as DNA, the CDR3 is TGTGCCAGCAGTTATGGATGGCGCGGATCCCGAGGCACCGGGGAGCTGTTTTTT. The chain joins TRBV6-6 to TRBJ2-2; D call uncertain. The germline V gene has CDR1 MNHNY and CDR2 SVGAGI (reference sequence). V lost 3 bases and J 4 bases, leaving 21 bases between the germline ends. The CDR3 loop spans 18 amino acids.

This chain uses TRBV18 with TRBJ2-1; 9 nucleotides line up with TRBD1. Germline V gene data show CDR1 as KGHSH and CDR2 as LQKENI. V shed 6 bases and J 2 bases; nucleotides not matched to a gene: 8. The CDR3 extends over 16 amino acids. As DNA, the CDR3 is TGTGCCAGCTCGCCGATACAGGGGGCAACCTACAATGAGCAGTTCTTC. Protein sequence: CASSPIQGATYNEQFF.

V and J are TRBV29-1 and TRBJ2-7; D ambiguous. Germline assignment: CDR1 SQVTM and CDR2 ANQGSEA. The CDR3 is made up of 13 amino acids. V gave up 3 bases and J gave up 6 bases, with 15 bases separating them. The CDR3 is CSVEAGVVGEQYF. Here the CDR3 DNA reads TGCAGCGTTGAGGCAGGTGTTGTGGGCGAGCAGTACTTC.

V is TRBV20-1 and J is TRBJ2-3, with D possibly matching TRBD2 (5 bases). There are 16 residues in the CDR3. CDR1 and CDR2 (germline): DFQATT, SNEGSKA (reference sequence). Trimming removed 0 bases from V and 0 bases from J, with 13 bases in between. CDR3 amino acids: CSARDLEDMSTDTQYF. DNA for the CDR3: TGCAGTGCTAGAGATCTGGAGGATATGAGCACAGATACGCAGTATTTT.